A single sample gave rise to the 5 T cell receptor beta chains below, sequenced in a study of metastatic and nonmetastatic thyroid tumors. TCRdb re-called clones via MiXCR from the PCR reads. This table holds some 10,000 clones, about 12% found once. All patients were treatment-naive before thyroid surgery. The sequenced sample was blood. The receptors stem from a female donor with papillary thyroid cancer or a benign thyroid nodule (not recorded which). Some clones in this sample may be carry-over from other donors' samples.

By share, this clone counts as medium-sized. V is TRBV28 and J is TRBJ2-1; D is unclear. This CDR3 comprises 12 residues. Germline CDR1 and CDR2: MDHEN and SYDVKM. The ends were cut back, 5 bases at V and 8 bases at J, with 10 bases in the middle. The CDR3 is CASSGFADEQFF. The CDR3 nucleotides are TGTGCCAGCAGTGGGTTCGCCGATGAGCAGTTCTTC.

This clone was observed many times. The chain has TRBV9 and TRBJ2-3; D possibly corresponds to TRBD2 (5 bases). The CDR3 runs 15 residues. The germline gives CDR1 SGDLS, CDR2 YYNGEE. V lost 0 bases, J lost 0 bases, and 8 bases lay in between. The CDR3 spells CASSVVGGSTDTQYF. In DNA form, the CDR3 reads TGTGCCAGCAGCGTAGTTGGCGGGAGCACAGATACGCAGTATTTT.

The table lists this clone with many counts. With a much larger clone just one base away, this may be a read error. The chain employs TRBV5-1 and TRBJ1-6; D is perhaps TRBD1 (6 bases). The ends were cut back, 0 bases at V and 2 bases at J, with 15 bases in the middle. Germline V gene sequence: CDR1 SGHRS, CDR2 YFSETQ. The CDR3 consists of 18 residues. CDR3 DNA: TGCGCCAGCAGCTTGGTAGGACAGCGGAGCCCCTATAATTCACCCCTCCACTTT. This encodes CASSLVGQRSPYNSPLHF.

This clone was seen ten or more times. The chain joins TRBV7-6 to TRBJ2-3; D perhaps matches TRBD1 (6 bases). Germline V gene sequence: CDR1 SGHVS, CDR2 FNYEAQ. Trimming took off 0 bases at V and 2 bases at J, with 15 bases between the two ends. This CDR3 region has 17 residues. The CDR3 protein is CASSLAGGQQNTDTQYF. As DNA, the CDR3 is TGTGCCAGCAGCTTAGCGGGCGGACAGCAGAACACAGATACGCAGTATTTT.

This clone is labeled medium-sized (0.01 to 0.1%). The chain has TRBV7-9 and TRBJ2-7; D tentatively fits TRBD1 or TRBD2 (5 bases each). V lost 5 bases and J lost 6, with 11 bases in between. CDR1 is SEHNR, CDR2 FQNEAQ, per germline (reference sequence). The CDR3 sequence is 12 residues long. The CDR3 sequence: CASSPGRGEQYF. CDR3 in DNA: TGTGCCAGCAGCCCGGGACGAGGCGAGCAGTACTTC.